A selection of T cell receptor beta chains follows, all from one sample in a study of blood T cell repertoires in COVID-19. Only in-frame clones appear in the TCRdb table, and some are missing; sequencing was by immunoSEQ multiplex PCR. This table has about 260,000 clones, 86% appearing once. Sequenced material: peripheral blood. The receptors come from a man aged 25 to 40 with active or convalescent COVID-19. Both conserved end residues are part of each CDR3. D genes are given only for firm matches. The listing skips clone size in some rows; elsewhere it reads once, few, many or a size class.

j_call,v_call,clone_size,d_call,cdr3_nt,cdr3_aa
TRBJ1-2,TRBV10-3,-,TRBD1,TGTGCCATCAGTGATGGACAGGGGATTGGCTACACCTTC,CAISDGQGIGYTF
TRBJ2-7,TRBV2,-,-,TGTGCCAGCACCGAGTCCCCCGGTTTCTCCTACGAGCAGTACTTC,CASTESPGFSYEQYF
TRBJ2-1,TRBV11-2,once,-,TGTGCCAGCAGGCAGGGAGGTGAGCAGTTCTTC,CASRQGGEQFF
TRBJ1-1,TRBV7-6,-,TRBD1,TGTGCCAGCAGCACCTCACGCATGACAGGGGACACTGAAGCTTTCTTT,CASSTSRMTGDTEAFF
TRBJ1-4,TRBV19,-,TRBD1,TGTGCCAGTAGGCAGACAGGGATAGGAGAAAAACTGTTTTTT,CASRQTGIGEKLFF
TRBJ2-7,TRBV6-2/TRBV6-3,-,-,TGTGCCAGCAGTGACAGGCCTACCTACGAGCAGTACTTC,CASSDRPTYEQYF
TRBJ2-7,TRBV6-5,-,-,TGTGCCAGCAGTTACTCGAGATCCTACGAGCAGTACTTC,CASSYSRSYEQYF
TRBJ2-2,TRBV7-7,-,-,TGTGCCAGCAGCTTGGGGACACTGAACACCGGGGAGCTGTTTTTT,CASSLGTLNTGELFF
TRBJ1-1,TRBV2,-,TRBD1,TGTGCCAGCAGGACAGGGGTAGAGTACACTGAAGCTTTCTTT,CASRTGVEYTEAFF
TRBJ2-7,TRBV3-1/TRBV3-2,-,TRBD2,TGTGCCAGCAGCCAGGGCGGGGGGGTACGCTACGAGCAGTACTTC,CASSQGGGVRYEQYF
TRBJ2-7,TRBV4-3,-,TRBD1,TGCGCCAGCAGCCAAGAAAGTTACAGGGGGATCTACGAGCAGTACTTC,CASSQESYRGIYEQYF
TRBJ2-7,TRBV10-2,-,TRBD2,TGCGCCAGCAGTGGGGAGCGGGGGGCCTACGAGCAGTACTTC,CASSGERGAYEQYF
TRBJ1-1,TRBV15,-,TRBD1,TGTGCCACCAGCGGGACAGATCAGGGGTCTAAGGCTGAAGCTTTCTTT,CATSGTDQGSKAEAFF
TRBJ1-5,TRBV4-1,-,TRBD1,TGCGCCAGCAGCCAACTAAACAGGGGAAGCAATCAGCCCCAGCATTTT,CASSQLNRGSNQPQHF
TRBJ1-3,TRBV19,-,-,TGTGCCAGTATTGCAACAGGGTATGGAAACACCATATATTTT,CASIATGYGNTIYF
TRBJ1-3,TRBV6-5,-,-,TGTGCCAGCAGTTACTCTGGCGTACAAGCGGGCGGCGCCATATATTTT,CASSYSGVQAGGAIYF
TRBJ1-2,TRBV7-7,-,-,TGTGCCAGCAGCTTGAAACTTGACTATGGCTACACCTTC,CASSLKLDYGYTF
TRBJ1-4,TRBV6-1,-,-,TGTGCCAGCAGTGATTCCAGGGTGGGCGAAAAACTGTTTTTT,CASSDSRVGEKLFF
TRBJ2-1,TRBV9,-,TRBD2,TGTGCCAGCAGCGTTAGCGGGGGTCACTACAATGAGCAGTTCTTC,CASSVSGGHYNEQFF
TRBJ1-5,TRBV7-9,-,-,TGTGCCAGCAGCTTGTCCGGGTATAGCAATCAGCCCCAGCATTTT,CASSLSGYSNQPQHF
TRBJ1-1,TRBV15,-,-,TGTGCCACCAGCTGGAAGGCGAGGGAAACTGAAGCTTTCTTT,CATSWKARETEAFF
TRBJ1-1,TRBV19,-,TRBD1,TGTGCCAGTAGGTTAGGGGGCGGGAACACTGAAGCTTTCTTT,CASRLGGGNTEAFF
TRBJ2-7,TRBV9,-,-,TGTGCCAGCAGCGTAAGTCCGGGTATCGGCTACGAGCAGTACTTC,CASSVSPGIGYEQYF
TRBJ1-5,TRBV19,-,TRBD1,TGTGCCAGTAGGGACAGGGTTGGTCTTGTTCTGCCCCAGCATTTT,CASRDRVGLVLPQHF